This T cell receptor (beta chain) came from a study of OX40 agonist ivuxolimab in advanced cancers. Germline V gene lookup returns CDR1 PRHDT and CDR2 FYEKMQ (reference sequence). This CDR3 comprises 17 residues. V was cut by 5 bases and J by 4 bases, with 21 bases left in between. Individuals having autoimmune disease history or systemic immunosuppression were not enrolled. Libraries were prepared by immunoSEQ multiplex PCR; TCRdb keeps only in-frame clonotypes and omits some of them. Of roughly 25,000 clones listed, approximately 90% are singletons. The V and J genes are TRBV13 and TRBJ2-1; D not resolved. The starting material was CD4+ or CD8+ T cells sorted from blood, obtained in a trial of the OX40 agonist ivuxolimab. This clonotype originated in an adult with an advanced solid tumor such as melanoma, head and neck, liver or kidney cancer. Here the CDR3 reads CASSPQEMAAQYNEQFF. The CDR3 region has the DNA TGTGCCAGCAGCCCGCAGGAAATGGCGGCACAATACAATGAGCAGTTCTTC.